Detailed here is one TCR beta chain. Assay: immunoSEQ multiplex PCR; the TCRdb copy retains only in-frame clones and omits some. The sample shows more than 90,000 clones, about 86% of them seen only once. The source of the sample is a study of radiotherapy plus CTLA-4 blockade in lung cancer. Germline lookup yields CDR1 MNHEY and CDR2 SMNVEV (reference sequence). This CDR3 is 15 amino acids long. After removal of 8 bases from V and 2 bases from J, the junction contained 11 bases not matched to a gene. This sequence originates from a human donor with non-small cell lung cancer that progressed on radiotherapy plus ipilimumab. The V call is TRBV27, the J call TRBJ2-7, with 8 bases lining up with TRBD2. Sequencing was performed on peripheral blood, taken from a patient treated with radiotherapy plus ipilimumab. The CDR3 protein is CASCTWLAGTYEQYF. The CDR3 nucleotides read TGTGCCAGCTGCACCTGGTTAGCGGGAACCTACGAGCAGTACTTC.